The rows below give T cell receptor beta chains drawn from one sample of a study of blood T cells in healthy people across ages. TCRdb re-called the 5' RACE reads through MiXCR, storing one row per CDR3 protein. The sample holds 380,000 or so distinct CDR3 sequences, 50% to 60% seen once. Material: blood. The source of these receptors is a man in his fifties or sixties in good health. The CDR3 runs from the conserved cysteine through the conserved F or W. Where a row states a size, it is once, few, many or the class of an expanded clone; other rows omit it.

J gene: TRBJ2-5
CDR3 length: 14
V gene: TRBV7-2
clone size: -
CDR3 protein: CASSLGTVLETQYF

J gene: TRBJ2-1
CDR3 length: 18
V gene: TRBV20-1
clone size: -
CDR3 protein: CSAPRAGVPGVAPNEQFF

J gene: -
CDR3 length: 11
V gene: TRBV20-1
clone size: few
CDR3 protein: CSAKHTETQYF

J gene: TRBJ2-7
CDR3 length: 14
V gene: TRBV7-6
clone size: -
CDR3 protein: CASSVGSQGGEQYF

J gene: TRBJ2-3
CDR3 length: 15
V gene: TRBV9
clone size: once
CDR3 protein: CASSVGSIQYDTQYF

J gene: TRBJ2-3
CDR3 length: 14
V gene: TRBV7-2
clone size: -
CDR3 protein: CASSFLRTENTQYF

J gene: TRBJ1-1
CDR3 length: 15
V gene: TRBV11-3
clone size: -
CDR3 protein: CASSLDSRLNTEAFF

J gene: TRBJ1-2
CDR3 length: 11
V gene: TRBV30
clone size: few
CDR3 protein: CAWSPGDGYTF

J gene: TRBJ2-3
CDR3 length: 13
V gene: TRBV7-9
clone size: few
CDR3 protein: CASSLFSSDTQYF

J gene: TRBJ2-5
CDR3 length: 13
V gene: TRBV7-2
clone size: -
CDR3 protein: CASSKDRKETQYF

J gene: TRBJ2-1
CDR3 length: 18
V gene: TRBV7-9
clone size: -
CDR3 protein: CASSLEESLREPRNEQFF

J gene: TRBJ2-3
CDR3 length: 15
V gene: TRBV27
clone size: -
CDR3 protein: CASSTRDRGGDTQYF

J gene: TRBJ1-5
CDR3 length: 14
V gene: TRBV10-3
clone size: -
CDR3 protein: CAISDQEPRKPQHF

J gene: TRBJ2-1
CDR3 length: 14
V gene: TRBV20-1
clone size: few
CDR3 protein: CSARGPVAGVEQFF

J gene: TRBJ2-6
CDR3 length: 17
V gene: TRBV25-1
clone size: -
CDR3 protein: CASSESGASSGANVLTF

J gene: TRBJ1-6
CDR3 length: 16
V gene: TRBV19
clone size: -
CDR3 protein: CASSMGRRRGNSPLHF

J gene: TRBJ2-6
CDR3 length: 15
V gene: TRBV4-3
clone size: -
CDR3 protein: CASSQGASGTNVLTF

J gene: TRBJ1-2
CDR3 length: 15
V gene: TRBV29-1
clone size: -
CDR3 protein: CSVEARDSQFCGYTF

J gene: TRBJ2-5
CDR3 length: 16
V gene: TRBV4-3
clone size: many
CDR3 protein: CASSQDTPGGGETQYF

J gene: TRBJ2-5
CDR3 length: 14
V gene: TRBV5-1
clone size: -
CDR3 protein: CASSSGLVGETQYF

J gene: TRBJ2-3
CDR3 length: 15
V gene: TRBV12-3/TRBV12-4
clone size: many
CDR3 protein: CASRLRGGPTDTQYF

J gene: TRBJ2-5
CDR3 length: 17
V gene: TRBV10-3
clone size: -
CDR3 protein: CAISESRLAGGQETQYF

J gene: TRBJ2-3
CDR3 length: 15
V gene: TRBV7-9
clone size: -
CDR3 protein: CASSFLRSSTDTQYF

J gene: TRBJ2-5
CDR3 length: 15
V gene: TRBV7-6
clone size: -
CDR3 protein: CASRPGPDFRETQYF

J gene: TRBJ2-3
CDR3 length: 13
V gene: TRBV20-1
clone size: few
CDR3 protein: CSARDLLADTQYF

J gene: TRBJ2-3
CDR3 length: 15
V gene: TRBV5-5
clone size: -
CDR3 protein: CASSSPDRGTDTQYF

J gene: TRBJ1-5
CDR3 length: 14
V gene: TRBV12-3/TRBV12-4
clone size: -
CDR3 protein: CASSLGIGSQPQHF

J gene: TRBJ1-2
CDR3 length: 14
V gene: TRBV25-1
clone size: -
CDR3 protein: CASSESWGDGGYTF

J gene: TRBJ2-6
CDR3 length: 16
V gene: TRBV4-2
clone size: -
CDR3 protein: CASSQVGRAEANVLTF

J gene: TRBJ2-5
CDR3 length: 13
V gene: TRBV6-1
clone size: -
CDR3 protein: CASSEFDRETQYF

J gene: TRBJ2-7
CDR3 length: 14
V gene: TRBV7-6
clone size: -
CDR3 protein: CASSLGPISYEQYF

J gene: TRBJ2-5
CDR3 length: 12
V gene: TRBV6-1
clone size: -
CDR3 protein: CASSGTSRQQYF

J gene: TRBJ1-2
CDR3 length: 14
V gene: TRBV27
clone size: -
CDR3 protein: CASSLSGPLGGYTF

J gene: TRBJ2-3
CDR3 length: 15
V gene: TRBV9
clone size: -
CDR3 protein: CASSVDGHKTDTQYF

J gene: TRBJ1-1
CDR3 length: 14
V gene: TRBV7-9
clone size: -
CDR3 protein: CASTPGQMNTEAFF

J gene: TRBJ2-1
CDR3 length: 16
V gene: TRBV11-2
clone size: few
CDR3 protein: CASSSNVGGPRDEQFF

J gene: -
CDR3 length: 17
V gene: TRBV4-2
clone size: -
CDR3 protein: CASSQDVAGGGENIQYF

J gene: TRBJ2-1
CDR3 length: 15
V gene: TRBV7-2
clone size: -
CDR3 protein: CATGQQLSRHNEQFF

J gene: TRBJ2-1
CDR3 length: 14
V gene: TRBV2
clone size: -
CDR3 protein: CASNAGWAGNEQFF

J gene: TRBJ2-7
CDR3 length: 15
V gene: TRBV6-4
clone size: -
CDR3 protein: CASSDSRQSSYEQYF

J gene: TRBJ2-6
CDR3 length: 13
V gene: TRBV29-1
clone size: many
CDR3 protein: CSVDSSGANVLTF

J gene: TRBJ2-7
CDR3 length: 13
V gene: TRBV5-6
clone size: -
CDR3 protein: CASSFASSYEQYF

J gene: TRBJ2-7
CDR3 length: 14
V gene: TRBV30
clone size: -
CDR3 protein: CAWRLTGQGYEQYF

J gene: TRBJ1-2
CDR3 length: 12
V gene: TRBV20-1
clone size: few
CDR3 protein: CSAREAGRGYTF

J gene: TRBJ2-1
CDR3 length: 15
V gene: TRBV5-1
clone size: -
CDR3 protein: CASSSLAGGRGEQFF

J gene: TRBJ2-5
CDR3 length: 14
V gene: TRBV18
clone size: once
CDR3 protein: CASSPVQTQETQYF